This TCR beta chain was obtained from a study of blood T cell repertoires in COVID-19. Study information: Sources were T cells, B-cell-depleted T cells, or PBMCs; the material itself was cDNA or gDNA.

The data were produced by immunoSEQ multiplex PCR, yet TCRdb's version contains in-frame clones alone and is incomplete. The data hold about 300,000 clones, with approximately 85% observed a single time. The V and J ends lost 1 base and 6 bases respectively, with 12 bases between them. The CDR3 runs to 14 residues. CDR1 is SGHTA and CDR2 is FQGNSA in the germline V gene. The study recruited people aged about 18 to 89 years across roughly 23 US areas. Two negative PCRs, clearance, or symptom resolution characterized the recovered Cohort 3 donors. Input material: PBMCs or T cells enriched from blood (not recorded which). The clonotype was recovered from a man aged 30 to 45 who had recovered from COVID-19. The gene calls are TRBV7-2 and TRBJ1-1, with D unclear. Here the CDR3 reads CASSLEPSEAEAFF. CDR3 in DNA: TGTGCCAGCAGCTTAGAACCTTCAGAAGCTGAAGCTTTCTTT.